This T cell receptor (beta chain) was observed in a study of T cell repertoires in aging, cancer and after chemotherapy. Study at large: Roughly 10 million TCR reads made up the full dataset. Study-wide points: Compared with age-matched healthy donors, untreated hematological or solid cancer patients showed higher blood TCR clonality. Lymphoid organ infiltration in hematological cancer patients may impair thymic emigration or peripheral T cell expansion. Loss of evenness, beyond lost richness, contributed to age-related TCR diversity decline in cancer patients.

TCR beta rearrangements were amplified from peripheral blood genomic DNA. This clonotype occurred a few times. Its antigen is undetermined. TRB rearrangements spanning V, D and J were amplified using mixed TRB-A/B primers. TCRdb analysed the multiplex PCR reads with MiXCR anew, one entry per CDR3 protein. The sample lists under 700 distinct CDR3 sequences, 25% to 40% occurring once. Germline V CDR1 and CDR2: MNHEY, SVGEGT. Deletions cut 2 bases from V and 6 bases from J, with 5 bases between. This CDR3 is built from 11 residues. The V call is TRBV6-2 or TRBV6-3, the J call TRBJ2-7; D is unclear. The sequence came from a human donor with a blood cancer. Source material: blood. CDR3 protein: CASSYGREQYF. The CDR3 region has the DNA TGTGCCAGCAGTTACGGGCGCGAGCAGTACTTC.